Listed below are T cell receptor beta chains from one sample, sequenced in a study of T cell repertoires in cytomegalovirus infection. MiXCR, run by TCRdb on the reads, gives a single entry per CDR3 protein. The sample records roughly 500,000 distinct CDR3 sequences, about 42% being singletons. No antigen is known for these receptors. The sequences come from cultured PBMCs, collected from culture after CMV antigen stimulation. Source of these receptors: a human donor in good health (CMV status not recorded). Some clones in this sample may be carry-over from other donors' samples. CDR3s include the opening cysteine and the closing phenylalanine or tryptophan. A D gene is named only where the DNA matches it firmly. For some rows the clone size is stated as once, few or many, or as a class when expanded; others skip it.

V gene	J gene	D gene	clone size	CDR3 DNA	CDR3 protein
TRBV6-1	TRBJ1-6	.	.	TGTGCCAGCAGTGAATTCGGGAATTCACCCCTCCACTTT	CASSEFGNSPLHF
TRBV5-1	TRBJ2-5	.	.	TGCGCCAGCAGCTTCAGCCGGAGGGACCAAGAGACCCAGTACTTC	CASSFSRRDQETQYF
TRBV6-1	TRBJ2-7	TRBD1	.	TGTGCCAGCAGTCTTAGCCGGGACAGGGGTATGAGCGAGCAGTACTTC	CASSLSRDRGMSEQYF
TRBV6-5	TRBJ2-5	TRBD1	.	TGTGCCAGCAGTACCGTCAGGGGGCCTGAGACCCAGTACTTC	CASSTVRGPETQYF
TRBV7-8	TRBJ2-3	TRBD1	many	TGTGCCAGCAGCCCGACAGGGACAGATACGCAGTATTTT	CASSPTGTDTQYF
TRBV29-1	TRBJ2-7	TRBD1	.	TGCAGCGTTGAAATCCGGGACAGGGTGTACTTC	CSVEIRDRVYF
TRBV7-2	TRBJ1-6	.	few	TGTGCCAGCAGCCTCGTAGGGGATTATTCACCCCTCCACTTT	CASSLVGDYSPLHF
TRBV4-2	TRBJ1-4	TRBD1	.	TGTGCCAGCAGCCAAGATTTTATCGCTATTGAACAGGGGTTGTTTTTT	CASSQDFIAIEQGLFF
TRBV11-2	TRBJ1-1	.	.	TGTGCCAGCAGCCGCCCTTACCTTGGGCGCACTGAAGCTTTCTTT	CASSRPYLGRTEAFF
TRBV19	TRBJ2-1	TRBD2	few	TGTGCCAGTAGTTGGACTAGCGGGGGGTATGAGCAGTTCTTC	CASSWTSGGYEQFF
TRBV25-1	TRBJ2-2	.	few	TGTGCCAGCAGTGAGGACAAATCGGGGAACACCGGGGAGCTGTTTTTT	CASSEDKSGNTGELFF
TRBV4-1	TRBJ2-3	TRBD2	few	TGCGCCAGCAGCCAAGAAACTAGCGGGGGACGCACAGATACGCAGTATTTT	CASSQETSGGRTDTQYF
TRBV15	TRBJ1-1	TRBD1	.	TGTGCCACCATGTTGATGGACAGGGGGCACACTGAAGCTTTCTTT	CATMLMDRGHTEAFF
TRBV19	TRBJ1-1	TRBD1	.	TGTGCCAGTAGGACAGGGGAGTACACTGAAGCTTTCTTT	CASRTGEYTEAFF
TRBV5-1	TRBJ1-1	TRBD1	.	TGCGCCAGCAGCTTGGGAACGGGACAGGGAGGAACTGAAGCTTTCTTT	CASSLGTGQGGTEAFF
TRBV5-4	TRBJ2-4	.	.	TGTGCCAGCAGCTTGGCCTACGGGTCGGACGGAAACATTCAGTACTTC	CASSLAYGSDGNIQYF
TRBV4-1	TRBJ2-3	.	.	TGCGCCAGCAGCCACAGCCTCGAAGGGCGGGATACGCAGTATTTT	CASSHSLEGRDTQYF
TRBV27	TRBJ2-3	.	few	TGTGCCAGCAGTCCGTTTGGGGGCGGGGGTGGAGATACGCAGTATTTT	CASSPFGGGGGDTQYF
TRBV7-2	TRBJ2-3	.	few	TGTGCCAGCAGCTTGAATGGCGGATATACGCAGTATTTT	CASSLNGGYTQYF
TRBV20-1	TRBJ2-2	TRBD2	.	TGCAGTGCTTCCCCGACTAGCGGGGCCCGGGAAACCGGGGAGCTGTTTTTT	CSASPTSGARETGELFF
TRBV29-1	TRBJ2-5	TRBD1	.	TGCAGCGGGACAGGGGCGGATGAGACCCAGTACTTC	CSGTGADETQYF
TRBV19	TRBJ1-5	.	.	TGTGCCAGTAGTATGAATCGAGATCAGCCCCAGCATTTT	CASSMNRDQPQHF
TRBV7-2	TRBJ1-5	.	.	TGTGCCAGCAGCCCCGTTAGGGGGGGGCCCCAGCATTTT	CASSPVRGGPQHF
TRBV6-8	TRBJ1-2	.	.	TGTGCCAGCAGCCCCCCCCAATTGTACGCCGGTAACTATGGCTACACCTTC	CASSPPQLYAGNYGYTF
TRBV10-3	TRBJ2-4	.	once	TGTGCCATCAGTGAGAACCGCCAAAACATTCAGTACTTC	CAISENRQNIQYF
TRBV2	TRBJ2-7	TRBD1	.	TGTGCCAGCAACCCCCCGGGACAGGGAGTCCACGAGCAGTACTTC	CASNPPGQGVHEQYF
TRBV7-2	TRBJ2-7	.	few	TGTGCCAGCAGCTTAACTCCGGGTCAAATCCGGTACGAGCAGTACTTC	CASSLTPGQIRYEQYF
TRBV12-3/TRBV12-4	TRBJ1-1	.	.	TGTGCCAGCAGACCTCAACCCACCAGGGTTCGGAACACTGAAGCTTTCTTT	CASRPQPTRVRNTEAFF
TRBV12-3/TRBV12-4	TRBJ2-3	.	few	TGTGCCAGCAGTTTACTGAGGGTAGATACGCAGTATTTT	CASSLLRVDTQYF
TRBV7-2	TRBJ1-3	.	.	TGTGCCAGCAGCCCTGGGCTGACCGACTCTGGAAACACCATATATTTT	CASSPGLTDSGNTIYF
TRBV20-1	TRBJ2-3	.	.	TGCAGTGCTAGAGATCCGGCGGGGGCCCTGTCAGATACGCAGTATTTT	CSARDPAGALSDTQYF
TRBV4-1	TRBJ2-2	TRBD1	.	TGCGCCAGTGAGGACAGGGGGCGGACCGGGGAGCTGTTTTTT	CASEDRGRTGELFF
TRBV11-2	TRBJ1-1	.	.	TGTGCCAGCAGCTTAGATGGCAGGTTAGGGGGGAGCACTGAAGCTTTCTTT	CASSLDGRLGGSTEAFF
TRBV12-3/TRBV12-4	TRBJ2-6	.	.	TGTGCCAGCATAGGGGGTTGGAGTGGGGCCAACGTCCTGACTTTC	CASIGGWSGANVLTF
TRBV7-6	TRBJ2-3	.	.	TGTGCCAGCAGCTTAGAAGGACACACAGATACGCAGTATTTT	CASSLEGHTDTQYF
TRBV2	TRBJ2-7	.	many	TGTGCCAGCATGCCCGGGGTGAGGTACGAGCAGTACTTC	CASMPGVRYEQYF
TRBV20-1	TRBJ1-1	TRBD1	few	TGCAGTGCTGAAGACAGGGGGCTGAACACTGAAGCTTTCTTT	CSAEDRGLNTEAFF
TRBV19	TRBJ1-5	.	.	TGTGCCAGTAGTAAAATCGGTCAGCCCCAGCATTTT	CASSKIGQPQHF
TRBV12-3/TRBV12-4	TRBJ1-2	.	few	TGTGCCAGCAGTCCTCTCAGGGCGGGCTACACCTTC	CASSPLRAGYTF
TRBV20-1	TRBJ2-5	TRBD2	.	TGCAGTGCTACCCGGACTAGCGGATACCAAGAGACCCAGTACTTC	CSATRTSGYQETQYF
TRBV6-1	TRBJ2-1	TRBD2	.	TGTGCCAGCGGACGGACTAGCGGGGAGTTCTACCCTGAGCAGTTCTTC	CASGRTSGEFYPEQFF
TRBV6-5	TRBJ1-1	TRBD1	.	TGTGCCAGCAGAGTTGGGACAGGGGGAGGCACTGAAGCTTTCTTT	CASRVGTGGGTEAFF
TRBV6-6	TRBJ1-5	TRBD1	.	TGTGCCAGCAGACCCATCGACAGGGGCAATCAGCCCCAGCATTTT	CASRPIDRGNQPQHF
TRBV7-6	TRBJ1-1	.	.	TGTGCCAGCAGGGGGGCCGAAGCTTTCTTT	CASRGAEAFF
TRBV12-3/TRBV12-4	TRBJ1-2	.	few	TGTGCCAGCAGTTTGATGGCAGGGACGTATGGCTACACCTTC	CASSLMAGTYGYTF
TRBV6-6	TRBJ2-3	.	.	TGTGCCAGCAGTACAGGGTGGGATACGCAGTATTTT	CASSTGWDTQYF